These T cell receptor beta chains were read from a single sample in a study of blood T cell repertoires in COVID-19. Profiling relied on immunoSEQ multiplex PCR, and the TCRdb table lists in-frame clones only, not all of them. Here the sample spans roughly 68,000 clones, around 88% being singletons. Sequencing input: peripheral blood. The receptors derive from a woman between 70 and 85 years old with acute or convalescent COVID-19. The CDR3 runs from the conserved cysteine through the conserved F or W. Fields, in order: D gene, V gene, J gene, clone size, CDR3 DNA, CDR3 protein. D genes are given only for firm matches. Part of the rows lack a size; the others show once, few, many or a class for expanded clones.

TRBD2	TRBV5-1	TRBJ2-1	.	TGCGCCAGCAGCTTGGCCGGGAGGGGCCCCTCCTACAATGAGCAGTTCTTC	CASSLAGRGPSYNEQFF
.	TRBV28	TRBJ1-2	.	TGTGCCAGCAGTCACCCAGGGTACTACACCTTC	CASSHPGYYTF
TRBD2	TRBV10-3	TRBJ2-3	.	TGTGCCATCAGGGGAGGGGAAAACACAGATACGCAGTATTTT	CAIRGGENTDTQYF
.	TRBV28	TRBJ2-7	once	TGTGCCAGCAGGAAACCTGCCGGGATTGAGGCCTACGAGCAGTACTTC	CASRKPAGIEAYEQYF
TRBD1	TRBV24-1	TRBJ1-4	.	TGTGCCACCAGTGACACTAGGACAGGCCGGGGGGAAAAACTGTTTTTT	CATSDTRTGRGEKLFF
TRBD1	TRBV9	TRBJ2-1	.	TGTGCCAGCACCCCTCACGCAGGGGGCGGGTACAATGAGCAGTTCTTC	CASTPHAGGGYNEQFF
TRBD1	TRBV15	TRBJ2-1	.	TGTGCCACCACCCTACGAGCCGGGACAGGTAACAATGAGCAGTTCTTC	CATTLRAGTGNNEQFF
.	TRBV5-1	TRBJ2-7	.	TGCGCCAGCAGCGACCTAGGACAGAAGCTTGGCGAGCAGTACTTC	CASSDLGQKLGEQYF
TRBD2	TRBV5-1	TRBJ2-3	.	TGCGCCAGCAGCTTGCAGCGGGGGGATCAAGATACGCAGTATTTT	CASSLQRGDQDTQYF
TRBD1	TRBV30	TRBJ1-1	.	TGTGCCTGGATCCCGGGACAGGGGTTCACTGAAGCTTTCTTT	CAWIPGQGFTEAFF
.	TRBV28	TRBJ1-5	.	TGTGCCAGCAGTTTGAGCCTGGAGGGTCAGCCCCAGCATTTT	CASSLSLEGQPQHF
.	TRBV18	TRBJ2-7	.	TGTGCCAGCTCACCCACCCCGACAGGGCAGTACTTC	CASSPTPTGQYF
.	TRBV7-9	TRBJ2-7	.	TGTGCCAGCCTGACGGGACACGGATTCCAGCAGTACTTC	CASLTGHGFQQYF
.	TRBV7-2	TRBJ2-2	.	TGTGCCAGCAGCCCGTTCAGAACCACCGGGGAGCTGTTTTTT	CASSPFRTTGELFF
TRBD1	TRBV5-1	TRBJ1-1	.	TGCGCCAGCAGCTTGGGAAGGACAGGGCTAGAAGCTTTCTTT	CASSLGRTGLEAFF
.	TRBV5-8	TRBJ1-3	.	TGTGCCAGCAGCCGGGACACCGTCTCTGGAAACACCATATATTTT	CASSRDTVSGNTIYF
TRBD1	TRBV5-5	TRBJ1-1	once	TGTGCCAGCAGCCAGGGACAGGGGCGAAGGGGCACTGAAGCTTTCTTT	CASSQGQGRRGTEAFF
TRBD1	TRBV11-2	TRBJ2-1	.	TGTGCCAGCAGCTCCGGGACAGGGGGCCTCTCCTACAATGAGCAGTTCTTC	CASSSGTGGLSYNEQFF
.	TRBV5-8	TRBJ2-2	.	TGTGCCAGCAGCTCCCGATCCGGCGGTGTAAACACCGGGGAGCTGTTTTTT	CASSSRSGGVNTGELFF
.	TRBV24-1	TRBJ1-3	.	TGTGCCACCAGTGATCCTAGGTCTGGAAACACCATATATTTT	CATSDPRSGNTIYF
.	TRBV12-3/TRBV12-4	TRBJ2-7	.	TGTGCCAGCAGTTTATATCCCTACGAGCAGTACTTC	CASSLYPYEQYF
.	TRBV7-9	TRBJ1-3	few	TGTGCCAGCAGCCCCTGGGAGAGCTCTGGAAACACCATATATTTT	CASSPWESSGNTIYF
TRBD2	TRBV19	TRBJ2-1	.	TGTGCCAGTAGATGGGGACTAGCGAGCTCCTACAATGAGCAGTTCTTC	CASRWGLASSYNEQFF
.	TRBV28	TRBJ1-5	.	TGTGCCAGCAGCCTGCAACAGGGCCGACAGCCCCAGCATTTT	CASSLQQGRQPQHF
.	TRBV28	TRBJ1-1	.	TGTGCCAGCAGACGGGAGGCTTTGAACACTGAAGCTTTCTTT	CASRREALNTEAFF
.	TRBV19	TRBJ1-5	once	TGTGCCAGTAGTATGGGGGGGTTGAGAGATCAGCCCCAGCATTTT	CASSMGGLRDQPQHF
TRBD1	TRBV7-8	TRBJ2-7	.	TGTGCCAGCAGCCCAAGGGGGCACGAGCAGTACTTC	CASSPRGHEQYF
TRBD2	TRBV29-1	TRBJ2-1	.	TGCAGCGTTGACGGGGGGGGTTTCTTTGAGCAGTTCTTC	CSVDGGGFFEQFF
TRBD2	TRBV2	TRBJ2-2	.	TGTGCCAGCAAAGGGAGCGGGGTTACCGGGGAGCTGTTTTTT	CASKGSGVTGELFF
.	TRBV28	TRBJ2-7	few	TGTGCCAGCAGTCACATAAGCGGTACACATCCCTACGAGCAGTACTTC	CASSHISGTHPYEQYF
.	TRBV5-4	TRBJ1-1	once	TGTGCCAGCAGCTTGGGGGGGGGCTTGGGTACTGAAGCTTTCTTT	CASSLGGGLGTEAFF
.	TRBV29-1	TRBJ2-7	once	TGCAGCGTTGACAACTCCTACGAGCAGTACTTC	CSVDNSYEQYF
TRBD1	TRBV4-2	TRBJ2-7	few	TGTGCCAGCAGCCCCTGGGGACAGGCCGGGGTGTACGAGCAGTACTTC	CASSPWGQAGVYEQYF
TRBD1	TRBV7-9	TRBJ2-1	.	TGTGCCAGCAGCCCCCGGACAGGGAGCTCCTACAATGAGCAGTTCTTC	CASSPRTGSSYNEQFF
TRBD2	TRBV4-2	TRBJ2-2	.	TGTGCCAGCAGCCAAGAGGTGGGGAGCGGGGCCGGGGAGCTGTTTTTT	CASSQEVGSGAGELFF
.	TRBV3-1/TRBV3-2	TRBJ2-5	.	TGTGCCAGCAGCCAAGGAGGCCAAGAGACCCAGTACTTC	CASSQGGQETQYF
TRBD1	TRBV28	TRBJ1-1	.	TGTGCCAGCAGCTTGGACAGGGAAGCTTTCTTT	CASSLDREAFF
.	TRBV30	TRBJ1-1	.	TGTGCCTGGAGTCGGCAGGGTGAAGCTTTCTTT	CAWSRQGEAFF
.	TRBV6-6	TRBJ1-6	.	TGTGCCAGCAGCCCTTACATGCGGTCACCCCTCCACTTT	CASSPYMRSPLHF
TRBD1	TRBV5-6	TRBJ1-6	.	TGTGCCAGCAGCTTCTGGACAGGGAGGGACTCACCCCTCCACTTT	CASSFWTGRDSPLHF
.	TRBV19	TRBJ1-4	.	TGTGCCAGTACGAGAGGATGGGCTAATGAAAAACTGTTTTTT	CASTRGWANEKLFF
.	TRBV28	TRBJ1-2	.	TGTGCCAGCAGTTTACTCGACAGTGGGTATGGCTACACCTTC	CASSLLDSGYGYTF
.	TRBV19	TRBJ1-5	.	TGTGCCAGTACCCTACAGGGACAGCCCCAGCATTTT	CASTLQGQPQHF
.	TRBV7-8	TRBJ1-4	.	TGTGCCAGCAGCTTAGGTTCAGGTGCTAATGAAAAACTGTTTTTT	CASSLGSGANEKLFF
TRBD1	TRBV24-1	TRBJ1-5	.	TGTGCCACCGGACAGGCGGGCAGCAATCAGCCCCAGCATTTT	CATGQAGSNQPQHF
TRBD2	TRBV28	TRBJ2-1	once	TGTGCCAGCAGTTTAAGACACTGGGGGGGTAAGAGCTCCTACAATGAGCAGTTCTTC	CASSLRHWGGKSSYNEQFF
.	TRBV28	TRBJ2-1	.	TGTGCCAGCAGTTTCAATAATCTGGGGACTAATGAGCAGTTCTTC	CASSFNNLGTNEQFF
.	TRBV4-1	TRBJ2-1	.	TGCGCCAGCAGCCAAGAGGGGCTCAGTGAGCAGTTCTTC	CASSQEGLSEQFF
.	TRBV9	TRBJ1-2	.	TGTGCCAGCAGCGCGGGCGGGGTCTATGGCTACACCTTC	CASSAGGVYGYTF
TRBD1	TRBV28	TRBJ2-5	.	TGTGCCAGCAGTGAACAGGGGAAGGAGACCCAGTACTTC	CASSEQGKETQYF
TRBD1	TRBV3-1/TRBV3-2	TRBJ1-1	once	TGTGCCAGCAGCCACAGGGGGACTGAAGCTTTCTTT	CASSHRGTEAFF
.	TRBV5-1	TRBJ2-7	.	TGCGCCAGCAGCTTGGACCTATCCTACGAGCAGTACTTC	CASSLDLSYEQYF
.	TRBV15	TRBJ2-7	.	TGTGCCACCAGCAGAGTAGGACAATACGAGCAGTACTTC	CATSRVGQYEQYF
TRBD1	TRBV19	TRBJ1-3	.	TGTGCCAGTAGTCAACAGGGGTTGGCTGGAAACACCATATATTTT	CASSQQGLAGNTIYF
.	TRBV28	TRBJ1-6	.	TGTGCCAGCAGACTACAAGTTTCACCCCTCCACTTT	CASRLQVSPLHF
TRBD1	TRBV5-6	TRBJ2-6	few	TGTGCCAGCCGAGCGTGGACAGGATTTCTCTCTGGGGCCAACGTCCTGACTTTC	CASRAWTGFLSGANVLTF
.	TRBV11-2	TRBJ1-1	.	TGTGCCAGCAGCTTAGGCGGGGAGGCTTTCTTT	CASSLGGEAFF
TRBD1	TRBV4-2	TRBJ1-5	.	TGTGCCAGCAGCCAAATACTAGGTGACAGGGTTGATCAGCCCCAGCATTTT	CASSQILGDRVDQPQHF
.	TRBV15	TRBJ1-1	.	TGTGCCACCAGCAGACAGGGAAGCACTGAAGCTTTCTTT	CATSRQGSTEAFF
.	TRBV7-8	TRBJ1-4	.	TGTGCCAGCAGCCCTAGCGGGGGGAGCTCTCGGTCAAAACTGTTTTTT	CASSPSGGSSRSKLFF